The rows below give T cell receptor beta chains drawn from one sample of a study of post-analysis software for immune sequencing data. TCRdb re-called the PCR reads through MiXCR, storing one row per CDR3 protein. The sample consists of more than 500,000 distinct CDR3 sequences, 34% of them appearing once. What was sequenced was blood. The source of these receptors is a girl younger than 18 with multiple sclerosis. Both conserved end residues are part of each CDR3. D genes are given only for firm matches. Not all rows give a size; the values are once, few, many and, for expanded clones, a class.

v_gene,abundance,j_gene,d_gene,len,CDR3aa,CDR3nt
TRBV12-3/TRBV12-4,.,TRBJ1-4,TRBD1,15,CASSSGQGHNEKLFF,TGTGCCAGCAGTTCCGGACAGGGACATAATGAAAAACTGTTTTTT
TRBV5-5,few,TRBJ1-2,.,15,CASSLDRGGWRSYTF,TGTGCCAGCAGCTTGGATCGCGGGGGCTGGCGGAGCTACACCTTC
TRBV24-1,.,TRBJ2-1,TRBD2,13,CATSEEAGAKKFF,TGTGCCACCAGTGAAGAAGCGGGGGCGAAGAAGTTCTTC
TRBV20-1,few,TRBJ2-5,.,13,CSASSALQETQYF,TGCAGTGCTAGTTCGGCGCTCCAAGAGACCCAGTACTTC
TRBV28,.,TRBJ2-1,.,14,CAGSGAGTYNEQFF,TGTGCCGGCTCCGGGGCGGGTACCTACAATGAGCAGTTCTTC
TRBV5-1,.,TRBJ2-3,.,16,CASSLGLPKHTDTQYF,TGCGCCAGCAGCTTGGGACTCCCCAAACACACAGATACGCAGTATTTT
TRBV4-1,few,TRBJ2-5,.,13,CASSQAPSETQYF,TGCGCCAGCAGCCAAGCACCAAGCGAGACCCAGTACTTC
TRBV12-3/TRBV12-4,.,TRBJ1-1,.,16,CASSLANLGWITEAFF,TGTGCCAGCAGTTTAGCTAATCTCGGATGGATCACTGAAGCTTTCTTT
TRBV20-1,few,TRBJ2-3,.,14,CSARDPRESDTQYF,TGCAGTGCTAGAGATCCGCGGGAATCGGATACGCAGTATTTT
TRBV11-2,many,TRBJ2-1,.,15,CASSLGVSDSNEQFF,TGTGCCAGCAGCTTAGGGGTTAGTGATAGCAATGAGCAGTTCTTC
TRBV4-1,.,TRBJ1-5,.,16,CASSQVGQGSNQPQHF,TGCGCCAGCAGCCAAGTAGGGCAGGGATCGAATCAGCCCCAGCATTTT
TRBV6-6,once,TRBJ2-7,TRBD2,16,CASSYSELAGPYEQYF,TGTGCCAGCAGTTACTCCGAGCTAGCGGGCCCCTACGAGCAGTACTTC
TRBV7-2,few,TRBJ2-1,TRBD2,15,CASSLGRGGGYEQFF,TGTGCCAGCAGCTTAGGTCGGGGGGGCGGATATGAGCAGTTCTTC
TRBV7-2,.,TRBJ2-1,.,15,CASSVYQGGYNEQFF,TGTGCCAGCAGCGTTTACCAAGGGGGGTACAATGAGCAGTTCTTC
TRBV5-1,.,TRBJ2-5,.,15,CASSLLLATQETQYF,TGCGCCAGCAGCTTACTCCTAGCGACCCAAGAGACCCAGTACTTC
TRBV29-1,.,TRBJ2-7,TRBD2,13,CRVEGGSSYEQYF,TGCAGGGTTGAAGGCGGGAGCTCCTACGAGCAGTACTTC
TRBV20-1,few,TRBJ2-7,.,19,CSARVSGKHPGIKTYEQYF,TGCAGTGCTAGAGTTTCGGGGAAACACCCGGGAATCAAGACCTACGAGCAGTACTTC
TRBV13,.,TRBJ2-7,TRBD2,16,CASSMIAGASSYEQYF,TGTGCCAGCAGCATGATAGCGGGGGCGAGCTCCTACGAGCAGTACTTC
TRBV6-1,many,TRBJ2-5,TRBD1,15,CASSEAPGQGKTQYF,TGTGCCAGCAGTGAAGCTCCGGGACAGGGAAAGACCCAGTACTTC
TRBV4-1,few,TRBJ1-2,TRBD1,13,CASSQVGTGGYTF,TGCGCCAGCAGCCAAGTGGGGACAGGGGGCTACACCTTC
TRBV28,.,TRBJ2-1,.,14,CASSFRDLADEQFF,TGTGCCAGCAGTTTCCGGGATTTAGCGGATGAGCAGTTCTTC
TRBV7-2,.,TRBJ2-1,.,14,CASSLGPTYNEQFF,TGTGCCAGCAGCTTAGGCCCGACCTACAATGAGCAGTTCTTC
TRBV2,few,TRBJ2-7,.,14,CASRPTLTADEQYF,TGTGCCAGCAGGCCGACCTTGACAGCGGACGAGCAGTACTTC
TRBV9,.,TRBJ2-7,TRBD1,15,CASSRTRDRGYEQYF,TGTGCCAGCAGCAGAACCCGGGACAGGGGCTACGAGCAGTACTTC
TRBV6-5,few,TRBJ1-5,.,16,CASSYLTWGGSGPQHF,TGTGCCAGCAGTTACTTGACTTGGGGGGGTAGCGGACCCCAGCATTTT
TRBV28,.,TRBJ2-4,.,18,CASSFLQTGVTAKNIQYF,TGTGCCAGCAGTTTCCTGCAAACCGGGGTGACTGCCAAAAACATTCAGTACTTC
TRBV4-2,few,TRBJ2-3,TRBD2,16,CASSQTGLAGSYTQYF,TGTGCCAGCAGCCAAACGGGACTAGCGGGTTCATATACGCAGTATTTT
TRBV5-1,few,TRBJ2-1,.,13,CASSLWGLGEQFF,TGCGCCAGCAGCTTATGGGGCCTAGGGGAGCAGTTCTTC
TRBV28,.,TRBJ2-5,.,14,CASSLSTLQETQYF,TGTGCCAGCAGTTTATCGACTCTGCAAGAGACCCAGTACTTC
TRBV11-1,.,TRBJ2-1,.,12,CASSASRNEQFF,TGTGCCAGCAGCGCGAGCCGGAATGAGCAGTTCTTC
TRBV6-5,many,TRBJ2-1,.,12,CASSQNYNEQFF,TGTGCCAGCAGTCAGAACTACAATGAGCAGTTCTTC
TRBV15,.,TRBJ2-5,.,13,CATSGGPRETQYF,TGTGCCACCAGCGGAGGACCGCGAGAGACCCAGTACTTC
TRBV5-1,few,TRBJ2-5,.,16,CASSSGNSGYQETQYF,TGCGCCAGCAGCTCGGGAAATAGCGGTTACCAAGAGACCCAGTACTTC
TRBV3-1,.,TRBJ2-3,.,13,CASSHLSTDTQYF,TGTGCCAGCAGCCATCTTAGCACAGATACGCAGTATTTT
TRBV7-8,.,TRBJ1-6,.,15,CASSSKGVYNSPLHF,TGTGCCAGCAGCTCAAAGGGGGTCTATAATTCACCCCTCCACTTT
TRBV9,.,TRBJ2-7,.,13,CASSFTVGNEQYF,TGTGCCAGCAGTTTCACGGTGGGCAACGAGCAGTACTTC
TRBV7-9,once,TRBJ2-4,TRBD2,16,CASSSQRGVDKNIQYF,TGTGCCAGCAGCTCCCAGCGGGGGGTCGACAAAAACATTCAGTACTTC
TRBV5-1,few,TRBJ1-2,.,14,CASSRERADYGYTF,TGCGCCAGCAGCAGGGAAAGGGCAGACTATGGCTACACCTTC
TRBV6-1,.,TRBJ2-3,TRBD2,15,CASSPRGAVTDTQYF,TGTGCCAGCAGTCCGCGGGGGGCGGTCACAGATACGCAGTATTTT
TRBV4-1,few,TRBJ1-2,TRBD1,16,CASSQVRTGGDYGYTF,TGCGCCAGCAGCCAAGTACGGACAGGGGGTGACTATGGCTACACCTTC
TRBV7-2,.,TRBJ2-5,TRBD2,15,CASSSVLAGGETQYF,TGTGCCAGCAGCTCCGTACTAGCGGGGGGAGAGACCCAGTACTTC
TRBV6-1,once,TRBJ2-7,.,15,CASTIALSSSYEQYF,TGTGCCAGCACTATTGCCCTGTCCTCCTCCTACGAGCAGTACTTC
TRBV28,.,TRBJ1-4,.,13,CASSRGRREKLFF,TGTGCCAGCAGTAGGGGCCGGCGGGAAAAACTGTTTTTT
TRBV2,few,TRBJ2-7,.,12,CAGTRDSYEQYF,TGTGCCGGTACTAGGGACTCCTACGAGCAGTACTTC
TRBV4-1,few,TRBJ1-1,.,14,CASSRWASETEAFF,TGCGCCAGCAGCCGATGGGCCTCCGAGACTGAAGCTTTCTTT
TRBV21-1,few,TRBJ2-7,.,16,CASSKVSGTSTYEQYF,TGTGCCAGCAGCAAAGTTTCCGGGACTAGCACCTACGAGCAGTACTTC
TRBV9,few,TRBJ2-3,.,14,CASSKETSTDTQYF,TGTGCCAGCAGCAAGGAAACTAGCACAGATACGCAGTATTTT
TRBV3-1,few,TRBJ1-4,.,11,CASSQNEKLFF,TGTGCCAGCAGCCAGAATGAAAAACTGTTTTTT
TRBV6-5,many,TRBJ1-1,.,13,CASSRGLNTEAFF,TGTGCCAGTTCGCGGGGATTGAACACTGAAGCTTTCTTT
TRBV29-1,.,TRBJ2-7,TRBD2,13,CSTQAGDGYEQYF,TGCAGCACGCAAGCGGGAGATGGTTACGAGCAGTACTTC